This TCR beta chain was observed in a study of Graves' ophthalmopathy and Graves' hyperthyroidism. Overall study findings and caveats: A 13-signature model separated ophthalmopathy from stable hyperthyroidism, approximately 87% sensitivity, 75% to 84% specificity. Most clonotypes expanded in thyroid above 0.001 frequency were present in blood too.

The authors enrolled newly diagnosed hyperthyroidism patients aged 18 to 65 with under 2 months' duration. Among the exclusions were patients with other autoimmune diseases, uncontrolled infections, pregnancy or lactation. Researchers took RNA transcripts and amplified TCR beta CDR3 regions from them. Second-round multiplex PCR followed a first-round RT-PCR using HTBI primers. MiXCR, run by TCRdb on the multiplex PCR reads, gives a single entry per CDR3 protein. Here the sample spans around 590,000 distinct CDR3 sequences, about two fifths being singletons. Details on this clonotype: Its antigen is still unknown.

The CDR3 runs to 14 residues. Germline CDR1 DFQATT, CDR2 SNEGSKA (reference sequence). The J segment lost 2 bases and the V segment lost 6 bases, leaving 9 bases of the junction unmatched. The sequenced material came from peripheral blood or thyroid tissue (not recorded which). V usage is TRBV20-1 and J usage is TRBJ1-2; 7 bases line up with TRBD1. The source of this sequence is an adult man with Graves' hyperthyroidism. CDR3 amino acids: CSARVQTGNYGYTF. DNA of the CDR3: TGCAGTGCCCGCGTACAGACAGGGAACTATGGCTACACCTTC.